The sample holds many counts of the clone carrying this TCR beta chain. Its target is unknown. This sample was taken from a study of T cells in Graves' hyperthyroidism and ophthalmopathy. Study at large: Peripheral blood samples were taken at initial diagnosis, prior to any treatment.

Amplification targeted TCR beta CDR3 regions from RNA transcripts. A first-round RT-PCR of the TCR CDR3 used the HTBI primer set. TCRdb called the multiplex PCR reads again in MiXCR, with one record for every CDR3 protein. The sample consists of around 620,000 distinct CDR3 sequences, roughly 17% of them appearing once. Study-wide results and caveats: Blood shared most expanded thyroid clonotypes above 0.001.

Specimen: blood. The sequence came from a woman in her 30s with Graves' hyperthyroidism.

CDR3 amino acids: CASSLGGANLDEQFF. The CDR3 bases are TGTGCCAGCAGTTTGGGGGGCGCGAATCTCGATGAGCAGTTCTTC. V is TRBV28 and J is TRBJ2-1; tentatively, D is TRBD1 or TRBD2 (6 bases each). CDR1 is MDHEN, CDR2 SYDVKM, per germline. The CDR3 is made up of 15 amino acids. The V gene lost 3 bases and the J gene lost 8 bases, with 17 bases spanning the gap.